This passage covers 20 T cell receptor beta chains from one sample sequenced in a study of shared clonotypes between healthy human individuals. Clones were sequenced by immunoSEQ multiplex PCR, and TCRdb holds only the in-frame ones, with some missing. Among about 600,000 clones listed, roughly 97% were seen once. The sequenced sample was naive CD4+ T cells sorted from blood. Subset of the sample: CD45RA+ positively selected. The source of these receptors is a woman aged 25 to 39 in good health.

The chain carries TRBV28 and TRBJ2-5; tentatively, D is TRBD1 or TRBD2 (5 bases each). This CDR3 spans 14 amino acids. V was clipped by 6 bases and J by 5 bases, with 16 bases between them. CDR1 is MDHEN, CDR2 SYDVKM, per germline. This CDR3 reads CASRSWGPRETQYF. CDR3 coding DNA: TGTGCCAGCAGGTCTTGGGGACCGAGGGAGACCCAGTACTTC.

This chain links TRBV5-1 with TRBJ2-5; D possibly corresponds to TRBD2 (5 bases). The germline gives CDR1 SGHRS, CDR2 YFSETQ. V lost 0 bases, J lost 5 bases, and 20 bases lay in between. The CDR3 consists of 17 residues. CDR3 amino acids: CASSLAGRIVASETQYF. The CDR3 DNA sequence: TGCGCCAGCAGCTTGGCCGGCAGGATCGTAGCGAGTGAGACCCAGTACTTC.

The V call is TRBV30, the J call TRBJ2-3; TRBD1 matches at 9 bases. The germline gives CDR1 GTSNPN, CDR2 SVGIG (reference sequence). The CDR3 totals 15 residues. The CDR3 reads CATNRDRVAADTQYF. The CDR3 DNA reads as TGTGCAACTAACCGGGACAGGGTAGCCGCAGATACGCAGTATTTT.

The rearrangement uses TRBV29-1 and TRBJ2-1; possibly TRBD2 for D (6 bases). Germline assignment: CDR1 SQVTM and CDR2 ANQGSEA. Trimming cost V 4 bases and J 4 bases, with 17 bases left between them. The CDR3 has 15 amino acids. The DNA for the CDR3 is TGCAGCGTTGTCGCGGGGAGTTCTAATTACAATGAGCAGTTCTTC. Its translation is CSVVAGSSNYNEQFF.

The rearrangement joins TRBV7-8 to TRBJ1-2; TRBD1 might be the D (5 bases). Germline V gene sequence: CDR1 SGHVS, CDR2 FQNEAQ. V was pared by 2 bases and J by 8 bases, with 15 bases between. The CDR3 runs 14 residues. DNA of the CDR3: TGTGCCAGCAGCTTAAAACTCTGGGGGGGAGGCTACACCTTC. It is translated as CASSLKLWGGGYTF.

This clone occurred once. The genes are TRBV6-1 and TRBJ2-1; D unclear. There are 15 residues in the CDR3. Per the germline V gene, CDR1 is MNHNS and CDR2 is SASEGT. Trimming stripped 0 bases from V and 5 bases from J, with 11 bases between. CDR3 sequence: CASSEAPGLNNEQFF. CDR3 nucleotides: TGTGCCAGCAGTGAAGCGCCCGGGCTCAACAATGAGCAGTTCTTC.

The chain has TRBV7-9 and TRBJ2-2; D gene ambiguous. In germline, CDR1 is SEHNR, CDR2 FQNEAQ (reference sequence). CDR3 size: 17 residues. Trimming removed 5 bases at V and 1 base at J, with 17 bases between. CDR3 coding DNA: TGTGCCAGCAGCGCCCTCGACCGCTATTGGAACACCGGGGAGCTGTTTTTT. Translation gives CASSALDRYWNTGELFF. Supplemented by reference TRBV7-9 and TRBJ2-2, the full variable domain reads DTGVSQNPRHKITKRGQNVTFRCDPISEHNRLYWYRQTLGQGPEFLTYFQNEAQLEKSRLLSDRFSAERPKGSFSTLEIQRTEQGDSAMYLCASSALDRYWNTGELFFGEGSRLTVL.

V and J are TRBV5-4 and TRBJ2-5; the match to TRBD2 covers 7 bases. The CDR3 loop spans 15 amino acids. J was trimmed by 3 bases and V by 4 bases; bases with no gene match: 9. The V gene's germline CDR1 is SGHNT and CDR2 YYREEE (reference sequence). CDR3 sequence reads: CASSAPGTTKETQYF. CDR3 sequence (DNA): TGTGCCAGCAGCGCCCCCGGGACTACCAAAGAGACCCAGTACTTC.

This chain uses TRBV28 with TRBJ2-5; D ambiguous. This CDR3 contains 12 residues. V was pared by 7 bases and J by 5 bases, with 11 bases between. CDR1 and CDR2 (germline): MDHEN, SYDVKM. The CDR3 DNA sequence: TGTGCCAGCAAAGTCAAAGGGGAGACCCAGTACTTC. Translated: CASKVKGETQYF.

The genes are TRBV6-5 and TRBJ2-4; D remains ambiguous. Per the germline V gene, CDR1 is MNHEY and CDR2 is SVGAGI. V lost 5 bases, J lost 0 bases, and 11 bases lay in between. CDR3 length: 15 residues. As DNA, the CDR3 is TGTGCCAGCAGTCCCGGCTTCATAGCCAAAAACATTCAGTACTTC. As protein: CASSPGFIAKNIQYF.

This rearrangement joins TRBV2 to TRBJ2-7, with 12 bases lining up with TRBD1. The CDR3 spans 17 residues. Unmatched junction bases numbered 12, after V lost 2 bases and J lost 7 bases. From germline, CDR1 is SNHLY and CDR2 FYNNEI. Here the CDR3 reads CASSEMTSGQGAREQYF. The CDR3 DNA reads as TGTGCCAGCAGTGAAATGACCTCGGGACAGGGGGCGCGTGAGCAGTACTTC.

The chain couples TRBV9 to TRBJ2-1, with 16 positions matching TRBD2. The germline gives CDR1 SGDLS, CDR2 YYNGEE. CDR3 length equals 17 residues. Trimming removed 4 bases from V and 2 bases from J; junction bases left unmatched: 3. CDR3 in DNA: TGTGCCAGCAGCCTGGGACTAGCGGGAGGGCCCTACAATGAGCAGTTCTTC. Translated: CASSLGLAGGPYNEQFF.

V and J are TRBV7-2 and TRBJ2-6, with 8 bases that match TRBD1. The CDR3 extends over 15 amino acids. The V gene end was trimmed by 5 bases and the J gene end by 4 bases; junction bases not matched to a gene: 4. Germline V gives CDR1 SGHTA, CDR2 FQGNSA. CDR3 bases: TGTGCCAGCAGCGGCGGACAGGGAGGGGCCAACGTCCTGACTTTC. The encoded protein is CASSGGQGGANVLTF.

The J gene is TRBJ2-7, the V gene TRBV19; perhaps TRBD2 as D (6 bases). The CDR3 spans 11 residues. V dropped 7 bases and J dropped 7 bases, with 11 bases sitting between them. Germline V gene sequence: CDR1 LNHDA, CDR2 SQIVND (reference sequence). The DNA for the CDR3 is TGTGCCAGTAAGGAACGGGAGGAGCAGTACTTC. Translating it yields CASKEREEQYF.

For the CDR3, the DNA is TGTGCCAGCAGCAAAGAGGAAGGGGGCTTC. Translated: CASSKEEGGF. This chain joins TRBV21-1 and TRBJ2-4; TRBD1 is the table's D call and was not checked against the DNA. TRBV21-1 is termed a pseudogene. The CDR3 runs to 10 residues.

The sample holds one count of this clone. J is TRBJ2-3 and V is TRBV6-5; 9 nucleotides line up with TRBD2. CDR3 length: 14 amino acids. Per the germline V gene, CDR1 is MNHEY and CDR2 is SVGAGI. The trim removed 6 bases at V and 4 bases at J, leaving 5 bases unmatched. As DNA, the CDR3 is TGTGCCAGCAGCACTAGCGGGTTCGCAGATACGCAGTATTTT. Its translation: CASSTSGFADTQYF.

V gene TRBV7-9 combines with J gene TRBJ2-3; TRBD2 agrees at 7 bases. V shed 5 bases, J shed 0 bases, and the junction held 8 bases outside the gene matches. This CDR3 has 16 residues. CDR1 SEHNR and CDR2 FQNEAQ come from the germline V gene (reference sequence). DNA for the CDR3: TGTGCCAGCAGCCCGAGTCGGGACTATAGCACAGATACGCAGTATTTT. Translation: CASSPSRDYSTDTQYF.

J is TRBJ2-3 and V is TRBV7-2; the match to TRBD2 covers 8 bases. J lost 4 bases, V lost 5 bases, and 11 bases had no gene match. Germline CDR1 reads SGHTA; CDR2 reads FQGNSA. There are 16 residues in the CDR3. The CDR3 is CASSLHSGRSADTQYF. CDR3 coding DNA: TGTGCCAGCAGCCTCCACAGCGGGAGATCAGCAGATACGCAGTATTTT.

This clone was counted once. The rearrangement links TRBV28 to TRBJ1-1; TRBD1 matches at 7 bases. The length of the CDR3 is 13 residues. The V gene end was trimmed by 5 bases and the J gene end by 7 bases; junction bases not matched to a gene: 7. Germline CDR1 and CDR2: MDHEN and SYDVKM. The CDR3 loop is CASSPATGSEAFF. The DNA for the CDR3 is TGTGCCAGCAGTCCAGCGACAGGGAGTGAAGCTTTCTTT.

Remarks on this clone: The sample holds other DNA sequences that translate to the same CDR3. The chain couples TRBV10-3 to TRBJ1-1; D remains ambiguous. Germline loops: CDR1 ENHRY, CDR2 SYGVKD. Trimming pared 5 bases from V and 0 bases from J, leaving 4 bases between. The CDR3 contains 12 residues. The CDR3, as DNA: TGTGCCATCAGTCCTATGAACACTGAAGCTTTCTTT. Amino acids: CAISPMNTEAFF.